The clone carrying this TCR beta chain was recorded many times. Beta-chain TCR CDR3 regions were amplified from RNA transcripts. HTBI primers were used in a first-round RT-PCR, which preceded a second-round multiplex PCR. TCRdb re-called the multiplex PCR reads with MiXCR, one entry per CDR3 protein. The table includes roughly 420,000 distinct CDR3 sequences, roughly 21% detected once. The entry originates in a study of Graves' ophthalmopathy and Graves' hyperthyroidism. Participants with hyperthyroidism, aged 18 to 65, were newly diagnosed with under 2 months' duration. This CDR3 comprises 15 residues. Germline V gives CDR1 ENHRY, CDR2 SYGVKD. Unmatched junction bases numbered 8, after V lost 6 bases and J lost 1 base.

Sequences were obtained from peripheral blood. This rearrangement joins TRBV10-3 to TRBJ2-7, with 8 bases identical to TRBD2. The origin of this receptor is a woman in her late teens or twenties with stable Graves' hyperthyroidism. CDR3 residues: CAIRGTSGISYEQYF. The CDR3 nucleotides are TGTGCCATCAGGGGGACTAGTGGGATTTCCTACGAGCAGTACTTC.